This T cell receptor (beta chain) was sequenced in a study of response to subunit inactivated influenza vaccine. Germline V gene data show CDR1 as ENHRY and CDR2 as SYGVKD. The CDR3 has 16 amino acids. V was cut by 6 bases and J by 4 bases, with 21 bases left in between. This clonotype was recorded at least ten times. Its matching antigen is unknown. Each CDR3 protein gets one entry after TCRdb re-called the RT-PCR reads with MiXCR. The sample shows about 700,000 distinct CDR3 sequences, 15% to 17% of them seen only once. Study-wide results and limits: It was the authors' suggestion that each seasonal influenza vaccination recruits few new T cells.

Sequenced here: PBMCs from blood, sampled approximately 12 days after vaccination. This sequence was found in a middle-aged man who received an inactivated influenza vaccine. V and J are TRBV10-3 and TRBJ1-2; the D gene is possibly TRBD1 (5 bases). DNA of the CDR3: TGTGCCATCAGCGGGGCGCTCCGAACGAGCAGCTATGGCTACACCTTC. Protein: CAISGALRTSSYGYTF.